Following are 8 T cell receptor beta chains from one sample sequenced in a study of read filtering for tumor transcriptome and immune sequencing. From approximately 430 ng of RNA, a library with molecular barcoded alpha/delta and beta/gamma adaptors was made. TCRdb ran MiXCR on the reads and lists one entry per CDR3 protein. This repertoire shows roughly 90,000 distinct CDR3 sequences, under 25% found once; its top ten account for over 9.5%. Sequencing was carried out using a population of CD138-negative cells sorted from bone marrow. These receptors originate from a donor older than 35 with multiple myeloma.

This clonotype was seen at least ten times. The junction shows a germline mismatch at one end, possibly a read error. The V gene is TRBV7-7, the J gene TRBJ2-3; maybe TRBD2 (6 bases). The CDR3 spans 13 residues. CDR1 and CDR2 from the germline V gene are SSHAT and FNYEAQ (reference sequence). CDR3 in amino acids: CASSQQLRETQYF. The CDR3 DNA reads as TGTGCTAGCAGCCAGCAGCTCCGGGAGACGCAGTATTTT.

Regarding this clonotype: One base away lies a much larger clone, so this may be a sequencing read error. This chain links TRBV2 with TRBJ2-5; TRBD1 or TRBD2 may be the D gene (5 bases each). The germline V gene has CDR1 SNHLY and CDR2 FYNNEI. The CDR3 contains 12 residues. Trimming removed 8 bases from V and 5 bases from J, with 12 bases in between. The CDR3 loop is CASGVGAETQYF. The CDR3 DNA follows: TGTGCCAGCGGTGTCGGGGCGGAGACCCAGTACTTC.

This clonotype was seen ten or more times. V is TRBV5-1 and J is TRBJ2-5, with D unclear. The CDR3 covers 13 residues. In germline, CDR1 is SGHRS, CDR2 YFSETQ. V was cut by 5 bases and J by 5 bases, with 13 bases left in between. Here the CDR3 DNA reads TGCGCCAGCAGTACAATCCCCGGGGAGACCCAGTACTTC. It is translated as CASSTIPGETQYF.

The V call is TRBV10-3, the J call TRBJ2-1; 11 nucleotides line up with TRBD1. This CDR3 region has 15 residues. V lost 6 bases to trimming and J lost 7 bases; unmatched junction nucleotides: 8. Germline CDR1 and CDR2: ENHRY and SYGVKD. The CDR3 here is CAIRARGTGGNEQFF. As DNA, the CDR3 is TGTGCCATCAGAGCTCGAGGGACAGGGGGTAATGAGCAGTTCTTC.

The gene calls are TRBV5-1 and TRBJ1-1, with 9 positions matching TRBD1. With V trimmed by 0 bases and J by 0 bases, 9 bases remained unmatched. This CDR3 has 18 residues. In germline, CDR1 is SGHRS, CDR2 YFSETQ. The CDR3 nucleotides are TGCGCCAGCAGCTTGGGCCCTCGGACAGGGGCCCTGAACACTGAAGCTTTCTTT. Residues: CASSLGPRTGALNTEAFF. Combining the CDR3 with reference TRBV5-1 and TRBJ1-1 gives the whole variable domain KAGVTQTPRYLIKTRGQQVTLSCSPISGHRSVSWYQQTPGQGLQFLFEYFSETQRNKGNFPGRFSGRQFSNSRSEMNVSTLELGDSALYLCASSLGPRTGALNTEAFFGQGTRLTVV.

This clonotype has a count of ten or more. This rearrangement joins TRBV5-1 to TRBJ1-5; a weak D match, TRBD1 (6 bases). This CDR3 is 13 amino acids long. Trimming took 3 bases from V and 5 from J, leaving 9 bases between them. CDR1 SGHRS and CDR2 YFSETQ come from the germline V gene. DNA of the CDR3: TGCGCCAGCAGCTGGAGGGGGGATCAGCCCCAGCATTTT. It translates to CASSWRGDQPQHF.

CDR3 sequence: CASRDNRGVGNTIYF. CDR3 sequence (DNA): TGTGCCAGCAGGGACAACAGGGGGGTCGGAAACACCATATATTTT. V and J are TRBV2 and TRBJ1-3, with 8 bases lining up with TRBD1. Per germline, CDR1 SNHLY and CDR2 FYNNEI. The CDR3 is 15 amino acids. Losses at the gene ends were 6 bases for V and 4 bases for J; bases not matched to a gene: 8.

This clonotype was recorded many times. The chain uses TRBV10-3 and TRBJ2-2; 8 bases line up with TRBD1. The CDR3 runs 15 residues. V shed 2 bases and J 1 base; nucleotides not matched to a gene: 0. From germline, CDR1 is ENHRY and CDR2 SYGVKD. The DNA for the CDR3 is TGTGCCATCAGTGAGGGGACAGGGAACACCGGGGAGCTGTTTTTT. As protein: CAISEGTGNTGELFF.